These T cell receptor beta chains were read from a single sample in a study of blood T cell repertoires in COVID-19. The repertoire was sequenced with immunoSEQ multiplex PCR; TCRdb's copy has only in-frame clones and lacks some. The sample includes some 100,000 clones, more than 85% of them seen just once. The sample taken for sequencing was peripheral blood. Receptors were obtained from a man in his sixties with acute or convalescent COVID-19. Each CDR3 is given with its conserved first and last residue. A D gene is named only where the DNA matches it firmly. Expanded clones get a size class; other rows say once, few or many, or leave the size out.

>TRBJ1-2|NA|TRBV7-9|NA
CASSLEAVNYGYTF
TGTGCCAGCAGCTTAGAAGCGGTCAACTATGGCTACACCTTC
>TRBJ2-7|NA|TRBV4-1|NA
CASSQSVDDPRRGEQYF
TGCGCCAGCAGCCAATCAGTTGACGACCCCCGTCGGGGCGAGCAGTACTTC
>TRBJ2-7|NA|TRBV5-1|NA
CASSLAGGEQYF
TGCGCCAGCAGCTTGGCCGGGGGCGAGCAGTACTTC
>TRBJ2-7|NA|TRBV7-3|NA
CASSPTPGYEQYF
TGTGCCAGCAGCCCCACTCCGGGGTACGAGCAGTACTTC
>TRBJ2-5|NA|TRBV2|NA
CASSLLEGGETQYF
TGTGCCAGCTCGCTGCTTGAGGGAGGCGAGACCCAGTACTTC
>TRBJ2-1|TRBD2|TRBV7-9|NA
CASSSGTSGRSLYNEQFF
TGTGCCAGCAGCAGCGGGACTAGCGGGAGGTCCCTCTACAATGAGCAGTTCTTC
>TRBJ1-1|TRBD1|TRBV6-4|NA
CASRRQGGNTEAFF
TGTGCCAGCAGGAGACAGGGGGGGAACACTGAAGCTTTCTTT
>TRBJ1-1|NA|TRBV19|NA
CASSLGSGTEAFF
TGTGCCAGTAGTCTAGGGTCGGGCACTGAAGCTTTCTTT
>TRBJ2-1|NA|TRBV27|NA
CASMPPEGQSSNEQFF
TGTGCCAGCATGCCTCCTGAGGGACAATCCTCCAATGAGCAGTTCTTC
>TRBJ1-2|NA|TRBV30|NA
CAWDSPNYGYTF
TGTGCCTGGGACAGCCCTAACTATGGCTACACCTTC
>TRBJ2-1|TRBD1|TRBV2|NA
CASSGDSPPDEQFF
TGTGCCAGCAGTGGGGACAGTCCCCCGGATGAGCAGTTCTTC
>TRBJ1-4|TRBD1|TRBV30|NA
CAWSEGAGGVGEKLFF
TGTGCCTGGAGTGAAGGGGCAGGGGGAGTAGGAGAAAAACTGTTTTTT
>TRBJ1-2|NA|TRBV2|NA
CASSEKFRGVDGYTF
TGTGCCAGCAGTGAAAAGTTCCGGGGGGTCGATGGCTACACCTTC
>TRBJ2-7|TRBD1|TRBV27|NA
CASSLKGAGYEQYF
TGTGCCAGCAGTTTAAAGGGGGCAGGGTACGAGCAGTACTTC
>TRBJ2-5|TRBD2|TRBV18|once
CASSPILAGVQTQYF
TGTGCCAGCTCACCGATACTAGCGGGAGTTCAGACCCAGTACTTC
>TRBJ2-1|NA|TRBV5-1|NA
CASSPTMGGPGVQFF
TGCGCCAGCAGCCCTACGATGGGGGGGCCAGGGGTGCAGTTCTTC
>TRBJ2-2|NA|TRBV15|once
CATSRAAGYTGELFF
TGTGCCACCAGCCGAGCGGCGGGATACACCGGGGAGCTGTTTTTT
>TRBJ1-4|TRBD1|TRBV5-1|NA
CASAPAGQLNEKLFF
TGCGCCAGTGCGCCCGCGGGACAGTTAAATGAAAAACTGTTTTTT
>TRBJ2-7|TRBD2|TRBV2|NA
CASRLAVPYEQYF
TGTGCCAGCAGACTAGCGGTTCCCTACGAGCAGTACTTC
>TRBJ1-3|TRBD1|TRBV9|NA
CASSGTGGNTIYF
TGTGCCAGCAGCGGGACAGGGGGAAACACCATATATTTT
>TRBJ1-3|NA|TRBV28|few
CASALGGSGNTIYF
TGTGCCAGCGCCCTTGGAGGGTCTGGAAACACCATATATTTT
>TRBJ1-1|NA|TRBV14|NA
CASSQPTGPNTEAFF
TGTGCCAGCAGCCAACCCACAGGTCCGAACACTGAAGCTTTCTTT
>TRBJ2-7|TRBD2|TRBV3-1/TRBV3-2|NA
CASSPTSGRYEQYF
TGTGCCAGCAGCCCTACTAGCGGGAGATACGAGCAGTACTTC
>TRBJ2-2|NA|TRBV6-4|NA
CASSDSGANTGELFF
TGTGCCAGCAGTGACTCGGGAGCGAACACCGGGGAGCTGTTTTTT
>TRBJ2-3|NA|TRBV3-1/TRBV3-2|NA
CASSQGLASTDTQYF
TGTGCCAGCAGCCAAGGGCTAGCTAGCACAGATACGCAGTATTTT
>TRBJ1-2|NA|TRBV7-9|once
CASSPPTDYGYTF
TGTGCCAGCAGCCCGCCGACAGACTATGGCTACACCTTC
>TRBJ1-4|TRBD1|TRBV11-2|NA
CASSTQGATNEKLFF
TGTGCCAGCAGCACTCAGGGGGCAACTAATGAAAAACTGTTTTTT
>TRBJ1-2|TRBD1|TRBV13|NA
CASRQTGSPGYTF
TGTGCCAGCAGGCAGACAGGGAGTCCGGGCTACACCTTC
>TRBJ1-2|NA|TRBV7-3|NA
CASRFQGTYGYTF
TGTGCCAGCAGATTCCAGGGGACCTATGGCTACACCTTC
>TRBJ2-3|TRBD1|TRBV24-1|once
CATSDPATGTGRDTQYF
TGTGCCACCAGTGATCCCGCCACCGGGACAGGTAGAGATACGCAGTATTTT
>TRBJ1-5|NA|TRBV19|NA
CASSSHEKPQHF
TGTGCCAGTAGTAGCCATGAGAAGCCCCAGCATTTT
>TRBJ2-1|TRBD2|TRBV9|NA
CASSPRTSGSSSDNEQFF
TGTGCCAGCAGCCCTCGGACTAGCGGGAGTAGCTCGGACAATGAGCAGTTCTTC
>TRBJ1-6|TRBD1|TRBV28|few
CASSYITGALGSPLHF
TGTGCCAGCAGTTACATAACAGGGGCTCTAGGATCACCCCTCCACTTT
>TRBJ1-5|NA|TRBV28|NA
CASSLQDQPQHF
TGTGCCAGCAGTTTACAGGATCAGCCCCAGCATTTT
>TRBJ1-3|TRBD1|TRBV19|NA
CASSSTGQGAGNTIYF
TGTGCCAGTAGTTCAACGGGACAGGGGGCTGGAAACACCATATATTTT
>TRBJ1-4|NA|TRBV24-1|NA
CATSDSVQRGEKLFF
TGTGCCACCAGTGATTCGGTTCAACGGGGTGAAAAACTGTTTTTT
>TRBJ1-6|TRBD1|TRBV3-1/TRBV3-2|NA
CASSLPRQGRNSPLHF
TGTGCCAGCAGCCTACCCCGACAGGGACGAAATTCACCCCTCCACTTT
>TRBJ2-5|TRBD2|TRBV19|NA
CASSMSGAGVIETQYF
TGTGCCAGTAGTATGTCAGGAGCGGGAGTAATAGAGACCCAGTACTTC
>TRBJ2-2|TRBD2|TRBV10-1|few
CASSPAGGNTGELFF
TGCGCCAGCAGCCCAGCGGGAGGGAACACCGGGGAGCTGTTTTTT
>TRBJ2-2|TRBD1|TRBV18|NA
CASSVHPGQGGTGELFF
TGTGCCAGCTCAGTCCATCCAGGACAGGGGGGAACCGGGGAGCTGTTTTTT
>TRBJ1-3|NA|TRBV4-1|NA
CASSQAPRVSSGNTIYF
TGCGCCAGCAGCCAAGCCCCTCGGGTTAGCTCTGGAAACACCATATATTTT
>TRBJ1-1|NA|TRBV30|NA
CAWSVRGGTEAFF
TGTGCCTGGAGTGTACGGGGGGGCACTGAAGCTTTCTTT
>TRBJ1-6|TRBD1|TRBV7-8|NA
CASSPSGTGKNSPLHF
TGTGCCAGCAGCCCTTCCGGGACAGGGAAAAACTCACCCCTCCACTTT
>TRBJ2-2|NA|TRBV11-2|NA
CASRLNNQNTGELFF
TGTGCCAGCCGCCTAAATAATCAGAACACCGGGGAGCTGTTTTTT
>TRBJ2-7|NA|TRBV21-1|NA
CASSPPLCLLTPYEQYF
TGTGCCAGCAGCCCCCCCCTTTGCCTCTTAACTCCCTACGAGCAGTACTTC
>TRBJ2-1|TRBD2|TRBV19|NA
CASKGLAGGYNEQFF
TGTGCCAGTAAAGGGCTAGCGGGAGGGTACAATGAGCAGTTCTTC
>TRBJ2-2|TRBD2|TRBV7-7|NA
CASSLTSPRETGELFF
TGTGCTAGCAGCTTGACTAGCCCGAGGGAAACCGGGGAGCTGTTTTTT
>TRBJ1-5|NA|TRBV18|NA
CASSLGTENQPQHF
TGTGCCAGCTCACTAGGGACTGAGAATCAGCCCCAGCATTTT
>TRBJ1-2|TRBD1|TRBV12-3/TRBV12-4|NA
CASSLQGVAGYTF
TGTGCCAGCAGTTTACAGGGGGTTGCTGGCTACACCTTC
>TRBJ1-2|NA|TRBV4-1|NA
CASRLRSGTPNYGYTF
TGCGCCAGCAGACTAAGATCCGGGACACCTAACTATGGCTACACCTTC
>TRBJ1-2|NA|TRBV27|NA
CASTLTYGVYGYTF
TGTGCCAGCACCCTGACTTACGGTGTCTATGGCTACACCTTC
>TRBJ2-3|NA|TRBV3-1/TRBV3-2|NA
CASSQVVLGDTQYF
TGTGCCAGCAGCCAAGTTGTTCTCGGAGATACGCAGTATTTT